The 9 T cell receptor beta chains listed next were all sequenced from one sample in a study of control samples from healthy donors and cancer patients. TCRdb's table, derived via immunoSEQ multiplex PCR, lists solely in-frame clones and lacks some. The sample records 150,000 to 200,000 clones, roughly 94% being singletons. Source material: PBMCs. The receptors here all came from a man aged 55-75 years with colorectal cancer.

In its sample, this clone was seen once. The chain carries TRBV6-5 and TRBJ1-2; D call uncertain. This CDR3 is 15 amino acids long. Germline CDR1 is MNHEY and CDR2 is SVGAGI. V shed 0 bases and J shed 2 bases, with 10 bases lying between them. The CDR3 nucleotides read TGTGCCAGCAGTTACTCGCGGCAGAGAAACTATGGCTACACCTTC. Amino acid sequence: CASSYSRQRNYGYTF.

The chain combines TRBV6-2 or TRBV6-3 with TRBJ2-5; TRBD2 agrees at 11 bases. Germline V gives CDR1 MNHEY, CDR2 SVGEGT. V shed 5 bases, J shed 7 bases, and the junction held 3 bases outside the gene matches. This CDR3 has 13 residues. The CDR3 region has the DNA TGTGCCAGCAGTATGACTAGCGGGGCGACCCAGTACTTC. It specifies CASSMTSGATQYF.

As to this clone: At one end the junction does not follow the germline gene, possibly because of a read error. The same CDR3 also results from other DNA sequences found in this sample. The rearrangement joins TRBV7-8 to TRBJ1-2; D not certain. Germline values: CDR1 SGHVS, CDR2 FQNEAQ. This CDR3 has 13 amino acids. The CDR3 spells CASSFQGNYGYTF. For the CDR3, the DNA is TGTGCCAGCAGCTTCCAAGGGAACTATGGCTACACTTTC.

This sequence joins TRBV7-9 and TRBJ1-2; D unresolved. The CDR3 is 17 residues long. V dropped 1 base and J dropped 0 bases, with 15 bases sitting between them. Per germline, CDR1 SEHNR and CDR2 FQNEAQ (reference sequence). The CDR3 loop reads CASSLVGGRRANYGYTF. The CDR3 nucleotides are TGTGCCAGCAGCTTAGTGGGCGGTCGGAGAGCTAACTATGGCTACACCTTC.

This chain links TRBV5-6 with TRBJ1-1; 10 positions match TRBD1. The V gene's germline CDR1 is SGHDT and CDR2 YYEEEE. The V gene end was trimmed by 2 bases and the J gene end by 1 base; junction bases not matched to a gene: 11. This CDR3 comprises 18 residues. Here the CDR3 reads CASSLKPTGGMENTEAFF. CDR3 nucleotide sequence: TGTGCCAGCAGCTTAAAACCGACAGGGGGCATGGAGAACACTGAAGCTTTCTTT.

This chain links TRBV6-5 with TRBJ2-1; the D gene could be TRBD1 or TRBD2 (5 bases each). This CDR3 has 12 residues. Deletions cut 7 bases from V and 10 bases from J, with 14 bases between. Per the germline V gene, CDR1 is MNHEY and CDR2 is SVGAGI. CDR3 sequence: CASKRGAGEQFF. CDR3 sequence (DNA): TGTGCCAGCAAGCGAGGGGCGGGCGAGCAGTTCTTC.

The V gene is TRBV7-2, the J gene TRBJ2-6; no reliable D call. With 5 bases removed from V and 1 base from J, the gap between germline ends came to 21 bases. This CDR3 has 19 amino acids. CDR1 SGHTA and CDR2 FQGNSA come from the germline V gene. In DNA, the CDR3 is TGTGCCAGCAGCAACCTCGGTGGGATTAAAGTATCTGGGGCCAACGTCCTGACTTTC. Translated: CASSNLGGIKVSGANVLTF.

The chain employs TRBV5-4 and TRBJ1-1, with a weak D call TRBD1 (5 bases). Germline V gives CDR1 SGHNT, CDR2 YYREEE (reference sequence). V was cut by 3 bases and J by 3 bases, with 15 bases left in between. This CDR3 region has 15 residues. The CDR3 DNA reads TGTGCCAGCAGCTCCGGGTGGGGGACGGACACTGAAGCTTTCTTT. It codes for CASSSGWGTDTEAFF.

This chain connects TRBV10-1 to TRBJ2-5; possible D gene TRBD2, 5 bases. The CDR3 is 13 residues long. V lost 4 bases and J lost 7, with 13 bases in between. Germline CDR1 and CDR2: WNHNN and SYGVQD (reference sequence). In DNA form, the CDR3 reads TGCGCCAGCAGTGGGGTCGCCGGAGGGACCCAGTACTTC. Translation gives CASSGVAGGTQYF.